Presented here are 9 T cell receptor beta chains from one specimen sequenced in a study of human CD4 T cells and Enterobacteriaceae. Sorting took every CD4+ cell except CD45RA+CCR7+CD95- naive cells, reaching over 98% purity. Generated by immunoSEQ multiplex PCR, the TCRdb table keeps only in-frame clones and is missing some. The sample lists about 29,000 clones, approximately 82% occurring once. Sequencing used memory CD4+ T cells from blood. The receptor set was obtained from a human donor in good health.

V is TRBV5-4 and J is TRBJ2-5, with D unclear. This CDR3 contains 13 residues. Germline V CDR1 and CDR2: SGHNT, YYREEE (reference sequence). Trimming left V 2 bases short and J 3 bases short, with 8 bases between. The CDR3 sequence: CASSFGRKETQYF. The CDR3 bases are TGTGCCAGCAGCTTTGGGCGAAAAGAGACCCAGTACTTC.

The chain employs TRBV9 and TRBJ2-1; 12 bases are a match to TRBD2. Trimming at V came to 3 bases and at J to 10 bases, leaving 5 bases not matched to a gene. Looked up from germline, CDR1 is SGDLS and CDR2 is YYNGEE. CDR3 size: 14 residues. DNA for the CDR3: TGTGCCAGCAGCGCTAGCGGGAGGGGACGGGAGCAGTTCTTC. Translation gives CASSASGRGREQFF. The complete variable domain, with remaining parts taken from reference TRBV9 and TRBJ2-1, reads DSGVTQTPKHLITATGQRVTLRCSPRSGDLSVYWYQQSLDQGLQFLIQYYNGEERAKGNILERFSAQQFPDLHSELNLSSLELGDSALYFCASSASGRGREQFFGPGTRLTVL.

This chain joins TRBV27 and TRBJ1-5, with 9 bases aligning to TRBD1. Germline assignment: CDR1 MNHEY and CDR2 SMNVEV (reference sequence). CDR3 size: 15 residues. V trimming: 5 bases; J trimming: 3 bases; junction bases outside the gene matches: 5. The CDR3 sequence: CASSSDRGTNQPQHF. CDR3 coding DNA: TGTGCCAGCAGTAGTGACAGGGGGACCAATCAGCCCCAGCATTTT.

This rearrangement joins TRBV27 to TRBJ1-5; perhaps TRBD1 as D (5 bases). The CDR3 is made up of 14 amino acids. Germline V CDR1 and CDR2: MNHEY, SMNVEV (reference sequence). The V end lost 5 bases, the J end lost 2 bases, and 10 bases lay between the germline ends. CDR3 residues: CASSIRDGNQPQHF. Here the CDR3 DNA reads TGTGCCAGCAGTATTCGGGACGGCAATCAGCCCCAGCATTTT.

The chain carries TRBV5-1 and TRBJ1-4; 10 bases line up with TRBD1. The CDR3 is made up of 15 amino acids. Germline trimming cut 4 bases from V and 8 bases from J; bases unmatched to any gene: 8. The V gene's germline CDR1 is SGHRS and CDR2 YFSETQ. CDR3: CASSNDRGLREKLFF. CDR3 nucleotides: TGCGCCAGCAGCAACGACAGGGGGCTAAGAGAAAAACTGTTTTTT.

The gene calls are TRBV7-7 and TRBJ2-2, with D tentatively TRBD2 (5 bases). V was cut by 5 bases and J by 0 bases, with 13 bases left in between. The CDR3 is 16 amino acids. Germline CDR1 reads SSHAT; CDR2 reads FNYEAQ (reference sequence). CDR3 bases: TGTGCCAGCAGCCCCCTTGGGAGAACGAACACCGGGGAGCTGTTTTTT. It is translated as CASSPLGRTNTGELFF.

The V call is TRBV25-1, the J call TRBJ1-4; a weak D match, TRBD1 (5 bases). Germline V gene lookup returns CDR1 MGHDK and CDR2 SYGVNS. The CDR3 covers 13 residues. V lost 2 bases, J lost 6 bases, and 7 bases lay in between. CDR3 sequence reads: CASSEGGYEKLFF. For the CDR3, the DNA is TGTGCCAGCAGTGAAGGGGGGTATGAAAAACTGTTTTTT.

This chain uses TRBV25-1 with TRBJ2-3; D possibly matches TRBD1 or TRBD2 (5 bases each). Deletions cut 5 bases from V and 1 base from J, with 22 bases between. Germline-derived CDR1 and CDR2 are MGHDK and SYGVNS. This CDR3 region has 18 residues. As DNA, the CDR3 is TGTGCCAGCAGTAGGGGATGGGTTTGGGAGTCGGGCACAGATACGCAGTATTTT. Protein product: CASSRGWVWESGTDTQYF.

This chain links TRBV6-7 with TRBJ1-4, with D perhaps matching TRBD1 (6 bases). TRBV6-7 is annotated as an ORF whose role is uncertain. The CDR3 extends over 16 amino acids. V was shortened by 0 bases and J by 4 bases, with 12 bases between the two germline ends. CDR3 protein: CASSYSIGQLNEKLFF. As DNA, the CDR3 is TGTGCCAGCAGTTACTCCATTGGACAGCTTAATGAAAAACTGTTTTTT.